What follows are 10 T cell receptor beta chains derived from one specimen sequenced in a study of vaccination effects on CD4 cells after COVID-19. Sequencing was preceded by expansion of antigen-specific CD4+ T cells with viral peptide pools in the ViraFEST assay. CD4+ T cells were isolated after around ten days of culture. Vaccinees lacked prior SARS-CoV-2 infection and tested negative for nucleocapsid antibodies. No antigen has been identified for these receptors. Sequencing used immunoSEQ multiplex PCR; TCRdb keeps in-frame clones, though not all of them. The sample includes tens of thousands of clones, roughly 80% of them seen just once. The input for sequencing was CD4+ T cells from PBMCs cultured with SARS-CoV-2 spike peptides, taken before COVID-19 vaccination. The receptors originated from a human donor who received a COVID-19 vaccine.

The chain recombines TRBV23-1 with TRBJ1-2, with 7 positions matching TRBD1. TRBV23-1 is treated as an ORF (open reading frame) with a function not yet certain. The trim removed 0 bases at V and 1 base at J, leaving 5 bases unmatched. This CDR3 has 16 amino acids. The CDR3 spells CASSQSEGAGNYGYTF. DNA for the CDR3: TGCGCCAGCAGTCAATCGGAGGGGGCCGGTAACTATGGCTACACCTTC.

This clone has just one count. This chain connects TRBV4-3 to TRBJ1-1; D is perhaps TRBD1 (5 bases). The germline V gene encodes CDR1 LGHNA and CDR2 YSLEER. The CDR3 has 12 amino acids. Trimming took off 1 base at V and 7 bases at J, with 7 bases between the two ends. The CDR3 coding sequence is TGCGCCAGCAGCCAAGGAAGGGGTGAAGCTTTCTTT. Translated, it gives CASSQGRGEAFF.

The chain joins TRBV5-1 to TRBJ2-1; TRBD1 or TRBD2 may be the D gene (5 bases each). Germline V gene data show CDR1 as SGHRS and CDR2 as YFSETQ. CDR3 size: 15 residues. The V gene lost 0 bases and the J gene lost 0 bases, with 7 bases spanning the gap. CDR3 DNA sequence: TGCGCCAGCAGCTTGGTCGGGGCCTCCTACAATGAGCAGTTCTTC. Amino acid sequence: CASSLVGASYNEQFF.

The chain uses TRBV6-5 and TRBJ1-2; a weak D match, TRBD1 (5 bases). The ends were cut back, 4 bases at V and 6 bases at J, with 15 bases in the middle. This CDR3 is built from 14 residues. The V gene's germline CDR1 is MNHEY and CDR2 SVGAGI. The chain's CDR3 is CASSFSGGNDGYTF. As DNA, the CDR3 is TGTGCCAGCAGTTTCTCTGGGGGGAATGATGGCTACACCTTC.

This CDR3 is CASSSGTEYNEQFF. CDR3 sequence (DNA): TGTGCCAGCAGCTCAGGGACGGAATACAATGAGCAGTTCTTC. The V call is TRBV7-3, the J call TRBJ2-1; D may be TRBD1 or TRBD2 (5 bases each). V gave up 4 bases and J gave up 4 bases, with 11 bases separating them. The CDR3 extends over 14 amino acids. Germline CDR1 SGHTA, CDR2 FQGTGA.

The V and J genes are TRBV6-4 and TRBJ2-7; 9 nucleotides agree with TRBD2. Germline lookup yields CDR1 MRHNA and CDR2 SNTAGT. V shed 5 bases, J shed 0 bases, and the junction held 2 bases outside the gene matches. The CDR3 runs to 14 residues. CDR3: CASSPTSGSYEQYV. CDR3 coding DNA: TGTGCCAGCAGTCCGACTAGCGGCTCCTACGAGCAGTACGTC.

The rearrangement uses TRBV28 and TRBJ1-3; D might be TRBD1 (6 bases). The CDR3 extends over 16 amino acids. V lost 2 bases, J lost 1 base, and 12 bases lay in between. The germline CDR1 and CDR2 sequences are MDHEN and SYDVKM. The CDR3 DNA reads TGTGCCAGCAGTTTACAGGGGACATATTCTGGAAACACCATATATTTT. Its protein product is CASSLQGTYSGNTIYF.

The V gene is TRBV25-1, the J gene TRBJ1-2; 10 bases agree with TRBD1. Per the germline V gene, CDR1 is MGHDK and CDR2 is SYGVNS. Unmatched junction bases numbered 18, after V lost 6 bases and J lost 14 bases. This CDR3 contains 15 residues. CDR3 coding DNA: TGTGCCAGCAGGAGGGAAGGGACAGGGGATCCTTCGTTAACCTTC. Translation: CASRREGTGDPSLTF.

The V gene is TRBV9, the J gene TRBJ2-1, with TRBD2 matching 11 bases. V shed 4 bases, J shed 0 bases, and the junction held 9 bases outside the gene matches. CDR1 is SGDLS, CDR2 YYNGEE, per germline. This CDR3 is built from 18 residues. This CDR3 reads CASSLRGSGGASYNEQFF. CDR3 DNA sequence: TGTGCCAGCAGCCTAAGGGGTAGCGGGGGGGCCTCCTACAATGAGCAGTTCTTC. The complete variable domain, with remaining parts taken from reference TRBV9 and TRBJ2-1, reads DSGVTQTPKHLITATGQRVTLRCSPRSGDLSVYWYQQSLDQGLQFLIQYYNGEERAKGNILERFSAQQFPDLHSELNLSSLELGDSALYFCASSLRGSGGASYNEQFFGPGTRLTVL.

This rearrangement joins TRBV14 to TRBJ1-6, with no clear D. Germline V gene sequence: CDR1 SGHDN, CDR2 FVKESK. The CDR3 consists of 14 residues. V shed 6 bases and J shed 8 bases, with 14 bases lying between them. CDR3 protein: CASSPTLAHSPLHF. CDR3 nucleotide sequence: TGTGCCAGCAGTCCGACCCTGGCCCATTCACCCCTCCACTTT.